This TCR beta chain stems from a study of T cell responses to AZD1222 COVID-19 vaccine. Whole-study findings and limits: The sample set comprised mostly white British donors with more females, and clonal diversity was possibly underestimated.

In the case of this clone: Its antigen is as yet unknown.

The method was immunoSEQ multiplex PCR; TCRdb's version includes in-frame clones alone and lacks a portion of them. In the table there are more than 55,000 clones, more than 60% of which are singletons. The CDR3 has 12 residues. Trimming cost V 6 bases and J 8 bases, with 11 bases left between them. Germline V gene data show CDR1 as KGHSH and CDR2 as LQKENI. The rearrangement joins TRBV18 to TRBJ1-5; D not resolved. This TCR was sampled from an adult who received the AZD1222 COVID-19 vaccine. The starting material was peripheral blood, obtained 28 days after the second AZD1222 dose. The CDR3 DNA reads TGTGCCAGCTCCCAAGATGAGGAGCCCCAGCATTTT. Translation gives CASSQDEEPQHF.